This TCR beta chain is from a study of early T cells in non-severe SARS-CoV-2 infection. CDR1 LGHNA and CDR2 YSLEER come from the germline V gene. The CDR3 covers 11 residues. Trimming removed 11 bases from V and 6 bases from J; junction bases left unmatched: 5. A single count supports this clonotype. The antigen remains unidentified. Each cDNA molecule carried a unique molecular identifier. MiXCR, run by TCRdb on the 5' RACE reads, gives a single entry per CDR3 protein. In the table there are about 59,000 distinct CDR3 sequences, around 13% of which are singletons. Study-level findings and limits: In VDJdb matching, anti-spike CD8 responses were favored while private and CD4 specificities went missing.

The source is an adult who was a healthcare worker with PCR-confirmed SARS-CoV-2 infection or an uninfected control (not recorded which). The chain uses TRBV4-3 and TRBJ2-3; 7 bases agree with TRBD2. Material: whole blood. For the CDR3, the DNA is TGCGCCCCCAGCGGGGAGGATACGCAGTATTTT. It yields the protein CAPSGEDTQYF.